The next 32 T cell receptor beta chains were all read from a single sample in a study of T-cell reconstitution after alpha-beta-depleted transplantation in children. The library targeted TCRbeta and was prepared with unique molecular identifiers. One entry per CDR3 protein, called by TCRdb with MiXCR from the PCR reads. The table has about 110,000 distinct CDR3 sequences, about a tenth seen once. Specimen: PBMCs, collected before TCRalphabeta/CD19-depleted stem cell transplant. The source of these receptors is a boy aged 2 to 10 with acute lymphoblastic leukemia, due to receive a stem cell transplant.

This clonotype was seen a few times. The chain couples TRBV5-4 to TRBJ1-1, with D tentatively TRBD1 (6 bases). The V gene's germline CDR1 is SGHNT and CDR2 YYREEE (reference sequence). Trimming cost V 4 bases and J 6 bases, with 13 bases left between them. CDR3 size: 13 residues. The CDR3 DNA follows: TGTGCCAGCAGCCCGAGAACAGGGCCTGAAGCTTTCTTT. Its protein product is CASSPRTGPEAFF.

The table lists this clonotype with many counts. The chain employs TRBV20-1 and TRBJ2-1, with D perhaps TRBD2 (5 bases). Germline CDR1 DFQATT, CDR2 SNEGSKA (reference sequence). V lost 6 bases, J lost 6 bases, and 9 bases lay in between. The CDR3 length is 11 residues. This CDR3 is CSAISGNEQFF. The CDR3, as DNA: TGCAGTGCAATAAGCGGCAATGAGCAGTTCTTC.

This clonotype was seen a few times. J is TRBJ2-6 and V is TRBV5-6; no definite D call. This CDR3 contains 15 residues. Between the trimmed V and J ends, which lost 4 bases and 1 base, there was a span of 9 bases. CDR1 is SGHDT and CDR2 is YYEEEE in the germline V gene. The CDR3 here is CASSPRQSGANVLTF. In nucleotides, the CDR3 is TGTGCCAGCAGCCCCCGTCAGTCTGGGGCCAACGTCCTGACTTTC.

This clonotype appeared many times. The CDR3 sequence is CASSLFMNMNTEAFF. CDR3 sequence (DNA): TGTGCCAGCAGTTTATTCATGAATATGAACACTGAAGCTTTCTTT. V and J are TRBV27 and TRBJ1-1, with D unclear. Germline V lookup: CDR1 MNHEY, CDR2 SMNVEV (reference sequence). The CDR3 is 15 residues long. V was trimmed by 1 base and J by 0 bases, leaving 9 bases between them.

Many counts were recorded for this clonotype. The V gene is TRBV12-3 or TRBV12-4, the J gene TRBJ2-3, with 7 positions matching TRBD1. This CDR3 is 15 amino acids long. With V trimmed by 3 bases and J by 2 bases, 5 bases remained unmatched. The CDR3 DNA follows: TGTGCCAGCAGTTTCCGGGACAGCGACACAGATACGCAGTATTTT. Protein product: CASSFRDSDTDTQYF.

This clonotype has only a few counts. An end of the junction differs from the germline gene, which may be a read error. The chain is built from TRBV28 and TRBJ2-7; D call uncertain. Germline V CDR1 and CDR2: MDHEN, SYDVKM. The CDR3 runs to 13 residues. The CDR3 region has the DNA TGTGCCAGCAGTTTATACCCCTACCGCGAGGTCGACTTC. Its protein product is CASSLYPYREVDF. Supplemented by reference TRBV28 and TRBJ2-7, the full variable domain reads DVKVTQSSRYLVKRTGEKVFLECVQDMDHENMFWYRQDPGLGLRLIYFSYDVKMKEKGDIPEGYSVSREKKERFSLILESASTNQTSMYLCASSLYPYREVDFGPGTRLTVT.

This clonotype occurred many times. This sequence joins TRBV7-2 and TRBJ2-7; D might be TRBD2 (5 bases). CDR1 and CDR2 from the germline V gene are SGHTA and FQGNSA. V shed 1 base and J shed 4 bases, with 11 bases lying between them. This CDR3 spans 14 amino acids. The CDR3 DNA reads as TGTGCCAGCAGCTTAGGAGTGGCGGGTTACGAGCAGTACTTC. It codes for CASSLGVAGYEQYF.

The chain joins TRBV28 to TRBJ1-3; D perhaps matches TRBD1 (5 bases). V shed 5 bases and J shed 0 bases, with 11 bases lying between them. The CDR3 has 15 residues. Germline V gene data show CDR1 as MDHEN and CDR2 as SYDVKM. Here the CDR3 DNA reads TGTGCCAGCAGTCCTGGGACTAGCTCTGGAAACACCATATATTTT. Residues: CASSPGTSSGNTIYF.

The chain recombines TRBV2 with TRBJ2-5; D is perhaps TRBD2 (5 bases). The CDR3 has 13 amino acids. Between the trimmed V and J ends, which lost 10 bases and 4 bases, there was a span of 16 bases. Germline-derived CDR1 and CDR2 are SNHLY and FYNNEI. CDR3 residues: CATELGVGETQYF. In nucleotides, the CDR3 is TGTGCCACCGAACTAGGCGTAGGAGAGACCCAGTACTTC.

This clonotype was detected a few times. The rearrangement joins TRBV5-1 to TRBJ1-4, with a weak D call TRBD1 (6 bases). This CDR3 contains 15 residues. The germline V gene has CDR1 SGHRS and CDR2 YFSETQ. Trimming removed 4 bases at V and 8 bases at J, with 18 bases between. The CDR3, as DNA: TGCGCCAGCAGCGCGGACAGTAGTTTCGGCGAAAAACTGTTTTTT. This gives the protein CASSADSSFGEKLFF.

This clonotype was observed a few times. CDR3 nucleotides: TGCAGTGCTAGAGCACCCACTGCCCTGAGCTCCTACAATGAGCAGTTCTTC. It encodes CSARAPTALSSYNEQFF. V and J are TRBV20-1 and TRBJ2-1; no definite D call. V was trimmed by 1 base and J by 0 bases, leaving 16 bases between them. CDR1 and CDR2 from the germline V gene are DFQATT and SNEGSKA (reference sequence). The CDR3 length is 17 residues.

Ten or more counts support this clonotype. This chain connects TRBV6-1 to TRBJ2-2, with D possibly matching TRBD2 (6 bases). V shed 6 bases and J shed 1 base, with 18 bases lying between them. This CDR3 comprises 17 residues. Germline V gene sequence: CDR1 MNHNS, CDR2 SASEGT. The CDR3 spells CASRKTVGGGNTGELFF. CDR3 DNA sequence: TGTGCCAGCAGAAAAACGGTCGGGGGAGGGAACACCGGGGAGCTGTTTTTT.

CDR3 nucleotide sequence: TGCAGTGCTAGATCCCTAGCGGGGTACAATGAGCAGTTCTTC. Translation gives CSARSLAGYNEQFF. The chain employs TRBV20-1 and TRBJ2-1; 9 nucleotides line up with TRBD2. Germline V gene data show CDR1 as DFQATT and CDR2 as SNEGSKA (reference sequence). With 2 bases clipped from V and 4 bases from J, the junction kept 3 bases outside the gene matches. This CDR3 spans 14 amino acids.

CDR3 coding DNA: TGTGCCAGCAGCCGAATGGGGGCAGCCACTGAAGCTTTCTTT. Translation: CASSRMGAATEAFF. The chain has TRBV3-1 and TRBJ1-1, with TRBD1 as a possible D gene (6 bases). Germline assignment: CDR1 LGHDT and CDR2 YNNKEL (reference sequence). Between the trimmed V and J ends, which lost 4 bases and 4 bases, there was a span of 13 bases. This CDR3 is built from 14 residues.

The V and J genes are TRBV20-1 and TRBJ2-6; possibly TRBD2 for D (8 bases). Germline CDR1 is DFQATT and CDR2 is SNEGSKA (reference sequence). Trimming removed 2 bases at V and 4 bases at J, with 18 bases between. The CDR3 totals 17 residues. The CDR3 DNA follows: TGCAGTGCTAGACAGGGGGAGCGGGAGTCAGGGGCCAACGTCCTGACTTTC. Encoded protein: CSARQGERESGANVLTF.

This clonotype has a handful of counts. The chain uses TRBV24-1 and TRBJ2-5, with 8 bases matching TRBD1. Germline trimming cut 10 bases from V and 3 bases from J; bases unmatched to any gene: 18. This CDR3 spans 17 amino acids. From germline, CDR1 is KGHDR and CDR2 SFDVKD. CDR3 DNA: TGTGCCACGGAAGACGGACAGGGTCGGGGGTTAGAAGAGACCCAGTACTTC. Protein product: CATEDGQGRGLEETQYF.

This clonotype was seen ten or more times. The CDR3 coding sequence is TGTGCCAGCAGCACGGATGGGCGTAACAATGAGCAGTTCTTC. Translated, it gives CASSTDGRNNEQFF. The chain combines TRBV7-8 with TRBJ2-1; no reliable D call. CDR3 size: 14 residues. Trimming removed 5 bases at V and 5 bases at J, with 13 bases between. Germline V gene lookup returns CDR1 SGHVS and CDR2 FQNEAQ.

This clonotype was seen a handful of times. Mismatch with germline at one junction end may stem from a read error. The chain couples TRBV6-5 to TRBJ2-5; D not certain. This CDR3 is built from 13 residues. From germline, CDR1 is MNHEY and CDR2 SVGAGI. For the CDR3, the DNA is TGTGCCAGTAGTTATGTTTACCAAGAGACCCAGTACTTC. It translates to CASSYVYQETQYF.

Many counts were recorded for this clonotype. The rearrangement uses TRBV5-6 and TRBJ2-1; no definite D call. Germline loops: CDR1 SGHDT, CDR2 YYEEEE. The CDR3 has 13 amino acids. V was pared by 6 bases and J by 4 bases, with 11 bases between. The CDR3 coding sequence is TGTGCCAGCACTCTGGCGGCTTACAATGAGCAGTTCTTC. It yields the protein CASTLAAYNEQFF. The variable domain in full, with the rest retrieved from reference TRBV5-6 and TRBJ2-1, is DAGVTQSPTHLIKTRGQQVTLRCSPKSGHDTVSWYQQALGQGPQFIFQYYEEEERQRGNFPDRFSGHQFPNYSSELNVNALLLGDSALYLCASTLAAYNEQFFGPGTRLTVL.

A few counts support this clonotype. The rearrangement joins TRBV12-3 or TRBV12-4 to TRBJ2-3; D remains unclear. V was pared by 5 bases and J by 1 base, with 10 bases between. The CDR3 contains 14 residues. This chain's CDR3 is CASSLLDGTDTQYF. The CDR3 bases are TGTGCCAGCAGTCTTTTAGACGGCACAGATACGCAGTATTTT.

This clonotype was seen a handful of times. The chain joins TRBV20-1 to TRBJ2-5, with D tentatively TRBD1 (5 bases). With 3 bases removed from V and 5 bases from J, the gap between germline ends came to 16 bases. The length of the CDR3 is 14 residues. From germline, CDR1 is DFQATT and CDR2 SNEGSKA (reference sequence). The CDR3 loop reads CSARDSGRWETQYF. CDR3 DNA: TGCAGTGCTAGGGATTCAGGGCGGTGGGAGACCCAGTACTTC.

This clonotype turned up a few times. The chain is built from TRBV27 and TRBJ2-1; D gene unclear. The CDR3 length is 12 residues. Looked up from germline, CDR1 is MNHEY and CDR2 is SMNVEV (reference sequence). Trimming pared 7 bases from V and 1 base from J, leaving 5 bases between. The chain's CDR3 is CASTASYNEQFF. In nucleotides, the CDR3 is TGTGCCAGCACTGCGTCCTACAATGAGCAGTTCTTC.

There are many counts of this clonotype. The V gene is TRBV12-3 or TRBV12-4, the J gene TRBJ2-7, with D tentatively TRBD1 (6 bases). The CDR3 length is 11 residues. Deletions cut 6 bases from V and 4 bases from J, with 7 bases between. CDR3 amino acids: CASSTGYEQYF. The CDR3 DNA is TGTGCCAGCAGCACAGGGTACGAGCAGTACTTC.

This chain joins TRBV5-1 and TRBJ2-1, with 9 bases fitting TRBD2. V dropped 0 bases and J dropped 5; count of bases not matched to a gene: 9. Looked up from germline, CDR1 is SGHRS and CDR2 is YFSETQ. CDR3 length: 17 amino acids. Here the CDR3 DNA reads TGCGCCAGCAGCTTGGGAAGACTAGCGGAGACGCACAATGAGCAGTTCTTC. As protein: CASSLGRLAETHNEQFF.

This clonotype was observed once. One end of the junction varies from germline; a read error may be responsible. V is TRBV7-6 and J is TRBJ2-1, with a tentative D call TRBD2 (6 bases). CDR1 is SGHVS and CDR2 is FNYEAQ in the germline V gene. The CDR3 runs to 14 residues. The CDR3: CVSSRLGTDNEQFF. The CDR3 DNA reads TGTGTCAGCAGCCGACTAGGGACCGACAATGAGCAGTTCTTC.

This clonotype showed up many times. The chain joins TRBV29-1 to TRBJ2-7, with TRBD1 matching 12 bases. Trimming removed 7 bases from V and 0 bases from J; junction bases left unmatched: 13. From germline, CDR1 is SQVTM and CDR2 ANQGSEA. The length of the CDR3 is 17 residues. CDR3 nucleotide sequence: TGCAGCGCCCGGGACAGGGGGCGGGGAAGCCTCTCCTACGAGCAGTACTTC. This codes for CSARDRGRGSLSYEQYF.

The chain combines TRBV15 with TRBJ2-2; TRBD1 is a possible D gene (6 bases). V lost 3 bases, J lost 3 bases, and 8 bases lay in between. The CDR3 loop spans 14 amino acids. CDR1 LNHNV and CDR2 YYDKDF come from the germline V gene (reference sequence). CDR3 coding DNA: TGTGCCACCAGCAGGGACAGCTACACCGGGGAGCTGTTTTTT. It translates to CATSRDSYTGELFF.

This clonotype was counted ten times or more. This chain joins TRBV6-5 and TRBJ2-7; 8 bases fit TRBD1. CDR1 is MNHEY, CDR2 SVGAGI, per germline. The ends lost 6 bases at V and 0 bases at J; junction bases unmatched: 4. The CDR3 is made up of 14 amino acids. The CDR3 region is CASSRTGNSYEQYF. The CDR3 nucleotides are TGTGCCAGCAGCCGGACAGGGAACTCCTACGAGCAGTACTTC.

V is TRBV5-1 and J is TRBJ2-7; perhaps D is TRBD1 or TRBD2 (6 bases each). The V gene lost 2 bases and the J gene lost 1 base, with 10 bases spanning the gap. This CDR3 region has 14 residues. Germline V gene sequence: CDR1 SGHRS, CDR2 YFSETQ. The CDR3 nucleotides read TGCGCCAGCAGCTTCGGGGGCGTTTCCTACGAGCAGTACTTC. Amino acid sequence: CASSFGGVSYEQYF. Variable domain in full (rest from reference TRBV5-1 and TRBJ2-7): KAGVTQTPRYLIKTRGQQVTLSCSPISGHRSVSWYQQTPGQGLQFLFEYFSETQRNKGNFPGRFSGRQFSNSRSEMNVSTLELGDSALYLCASSFGGVSYEQYFGPGTRLTVT.

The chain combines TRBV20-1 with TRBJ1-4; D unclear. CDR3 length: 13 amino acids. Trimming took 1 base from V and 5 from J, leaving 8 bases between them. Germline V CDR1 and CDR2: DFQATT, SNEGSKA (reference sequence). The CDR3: CSARGGHNEKLFF. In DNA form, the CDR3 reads TGCAGTGCTAGAGGGGGTCACAATGAAAAACTGTTTTTT.

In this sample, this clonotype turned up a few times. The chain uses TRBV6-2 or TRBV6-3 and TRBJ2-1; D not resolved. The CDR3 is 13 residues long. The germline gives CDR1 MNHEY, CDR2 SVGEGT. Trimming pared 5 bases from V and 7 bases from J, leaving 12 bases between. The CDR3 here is CASSTDRWNEQFF. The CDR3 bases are TGTGCCAGCAGTACCGACCGCTGGAATGAGCAGTTCTTC.

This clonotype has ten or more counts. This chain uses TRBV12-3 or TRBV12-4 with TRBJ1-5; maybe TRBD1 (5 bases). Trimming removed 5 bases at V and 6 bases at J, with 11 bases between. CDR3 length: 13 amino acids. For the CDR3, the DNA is TGTGCCAGCAGTCTCGGGGACTTTCAGCCCCAGCATTTT. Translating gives CASSLGDFQPQHF.